Sequencing of this T cell receptor beta chain was carried out in a study of cytomegalovirus exposure and HLA in healthy donors. From germline, CDR1 is SGHRS and CDR2 YFSETQ. The V end was cut by 3 bases, the J end by 1 base, with 6 bases between. The CDR3 covers 13 residues. 60 Vbeta and 13 Jbeta primers were used in PCR. The assay was immunoSEQ multiplex PCR, and TCRdb's table has in-frame clones only and misses some. Recorded here are about 43,000 clones; the top ten clones represent approximately 2%. The clonotype comes from a woman aged 25-40 years in good health and CMV-seronegative. The V gene is TRBV5-1, the J gene TRBJ2-3; unclear D gene. Sequencing was carried out using PBMCs. In DNA form, the CDR3 reads TGCGCCAGCAGCTCCCTCGGCACAGATACGCAGTATTTT. This gives the protein CASSSLGTDTQYF.